This TCR beta chain was obtained from a study of T-cell reconstitution after alpha-beta-depleted transplantation in children. Preparing the TCRbeta library involved the use of unique molecular identifiers. From the PCR reads, TCRdb called clonotypes with MiXCR, one entry per CDR3 protein. The profile shows fewer than 750,000 distinct CDR3 sequences, under 30% of them singletons. Deletions cut 1 base from V and 0 bases from J, with 22 bases between. Germline-derived CDR1 and CDR2 are DFQATT and SNEGSKA (reference sequence). This CDR3 region has 18 residues. Notes on the study in general: By about two months after transplant, alpha-beta T cells reportedly arose from several hundred graft clones that had expanded. Among T cells one year after transplant, newly produced cells accounted for most counts and diversity. From surviving recipient T cells and thymic progenitors came the high day-60 TCRbeta diversity observed in some patients.

There are a few counts of this clonotype. Its antigen is unidentified. Specimen: PBMCs, mostly from graft donor cells, collected 360 days after TCRalphabeta/CD19-depleted stem cell transplant. The rearrangement links TRBV20-1 to TRBJ2-7; the D gene is possibly TRBD2 (7 bases). This clonotype was sampled from a boy in the first two years of life who had a stem cell transplant for acute myeloid leukemia, so the T cells may come from the graft donor. For the CDR3, the DNA is TGCAGTGCTAGAGGAGGGGGGTGGGCGCGGGGGAACTCCTACGAGCAGTACTTC. It is translated as CSARGGGWARGNSYEQYF.